This T cell receptor beta chain was observed in a study of blood T cell repertoires in COVID-19. Study-wide context: Samples representing acute and convalescent COVID-19 were sourced from the United States, Italy and Spain.

Germline-derived CDR1 and CDR2 are GTSNPN and SVGIG (reference sequence). V lost 2 bases and J 8 bases, leaving 12 bases between the germline ends. This CDR3 contains 13 residues. Under the authors' procedure: Amplification with reference gene primers provided the estimates of nucleated cell counts. The assay was immunoSEQ multiplex PCR, and TCRdb's table has in-frame clones only and misses some. The D gene and trimming were derived from the DNA, and the V and J assignments and clone size from that table. The sample holds 200,000 to 300,000 clones, roughly 84% seen once. The source material was peripheral blood. V usage is TRBV30 and J usage is TRBJ1-4, with a possible D match to TRBD1 (5 bases). The receptor was isolated from a middle-aged man who had recovered from COVID-19. CDR3 sequence (DNA): TGTGCCTGGAGTACCGGGACTACCGAAAAACTGTTTTTT. Translating it yields CAWSTGTTEKLFF.